Included here is one TCR beta chain sequence, with context. Its antigen is undetermined. Trimming left V 4 bases short and J 1 base short, with 10 bases between. The CDR3 loop spans 15 amino acids. Germline V gives CDR1 LNHDA, CDR2 SQIVND (reference sequence). TCR beta CDR3 sequences were amplified from RNA transcripts. The HTBI primer set was used in a first-round RT-PCR of the TCR CDR3. TCRdb reprocessed the multiplex PCR reads via MiXCR and lists one record per CDR3 protein. The data contain 600,000 to 850,000 distinct CDR3 sequences, 15% to 20% of them singletons. Reasons for excluding patients were uncontrolled infection, other autoimmune disease, pregnancy or lactation. The data belong to a study of T cells in Graves' hyperthyroidism and ophthalmopathy. About the research overall: Once the initial diagnosis was made, peripheral blood was obtained before any treatment.

The study, taken as a whole, reports: Blood shared most expanded thyroid clonotypes above 0.001.

The source material was blood. The V call is TRBV19, the J call TRBJ2-2; D remains unclear. This receptor was obtained from a woman in her 50s with Graves' hyperthyroidism that later progressed to Graves' ophthalmopathy. CDR3 bases: TGTGCCAGTAGTACACAGCCTATGAACACCGGGGAGCTGTTTTTT. This codes for CASSTQPMNTGELFF. The entire variable domain, with the rest obtained from reference TRBV19 and TRBJ2-2, is as follows: DGGITQSPKYLFRKEGQNVTLSCEQNLNHDAMYWYRQDPGQGLRLIYYSQIVNDFQKGDIAEGYSVSREKKESFPLTVTSAQKNPTAFYLCASSTQPMNTGELFFGEGSRLTVL.